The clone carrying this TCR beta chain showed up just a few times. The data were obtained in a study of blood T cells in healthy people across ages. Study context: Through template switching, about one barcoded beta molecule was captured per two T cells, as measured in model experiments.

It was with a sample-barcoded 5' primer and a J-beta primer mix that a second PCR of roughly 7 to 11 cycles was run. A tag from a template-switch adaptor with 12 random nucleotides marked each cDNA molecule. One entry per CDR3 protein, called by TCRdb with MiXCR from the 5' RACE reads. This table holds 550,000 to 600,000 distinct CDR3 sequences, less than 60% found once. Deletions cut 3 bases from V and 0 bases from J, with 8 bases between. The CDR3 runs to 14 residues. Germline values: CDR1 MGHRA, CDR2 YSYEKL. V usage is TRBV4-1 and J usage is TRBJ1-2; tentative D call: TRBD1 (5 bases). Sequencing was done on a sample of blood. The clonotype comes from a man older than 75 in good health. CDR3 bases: TGCGCCAGCAGCCATCAGACAGCTAACTATGGCTACACCTTC. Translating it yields CASSHQTANYGYTF.